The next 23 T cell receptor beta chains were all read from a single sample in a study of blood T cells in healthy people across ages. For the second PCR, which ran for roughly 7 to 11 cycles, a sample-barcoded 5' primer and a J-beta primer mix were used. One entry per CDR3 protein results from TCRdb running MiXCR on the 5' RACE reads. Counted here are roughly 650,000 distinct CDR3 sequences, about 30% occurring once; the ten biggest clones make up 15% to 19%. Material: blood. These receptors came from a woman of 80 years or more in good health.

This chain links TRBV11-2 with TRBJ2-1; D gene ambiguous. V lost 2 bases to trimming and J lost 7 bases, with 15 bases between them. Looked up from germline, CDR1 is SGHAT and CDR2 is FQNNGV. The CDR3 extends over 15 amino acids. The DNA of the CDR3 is TGTGCCAGCAGCTTACTTTCTAGTTTTGGTAATGAGCAGTTCTTC. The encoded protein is CASSLLSSFGNEQFF.

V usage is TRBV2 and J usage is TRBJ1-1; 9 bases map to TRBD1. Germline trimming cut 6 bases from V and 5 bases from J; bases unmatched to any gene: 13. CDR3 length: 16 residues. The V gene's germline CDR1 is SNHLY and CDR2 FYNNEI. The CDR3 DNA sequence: TGTGCCAGCAGGGCCTTTAATACCGGGACAGGGACTGAAGCTTTCTTT. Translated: CASRAFNTGTGTEAFF.

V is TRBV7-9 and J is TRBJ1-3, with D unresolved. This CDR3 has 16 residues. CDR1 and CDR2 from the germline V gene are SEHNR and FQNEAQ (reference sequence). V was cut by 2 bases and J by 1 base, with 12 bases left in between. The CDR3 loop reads CASSLRAGNSGNTIYF. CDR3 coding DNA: TGTGCCAGCAGCTTAAGGGCAGGAAATTCTGGAAACACCATATATTTT.

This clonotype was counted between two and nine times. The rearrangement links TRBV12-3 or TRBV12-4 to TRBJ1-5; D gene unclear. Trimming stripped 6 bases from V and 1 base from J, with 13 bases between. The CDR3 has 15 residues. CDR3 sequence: CASSRTSQSNQPQHF. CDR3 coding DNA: TGTGCCAGCAGCCGCACGTCCCAAAGCAATCAGCCCCAGCATTTT.

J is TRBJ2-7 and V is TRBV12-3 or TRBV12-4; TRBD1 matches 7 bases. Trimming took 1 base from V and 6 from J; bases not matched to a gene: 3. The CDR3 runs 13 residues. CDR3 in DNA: TGTGCCAGCAGTTTAGGACAGGGATTCGAGCAGTACTTC. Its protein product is CASSLGQGFEQYF.

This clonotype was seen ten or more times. CDR3 DNA sequence: TGTGCCAGCAGCTTACCACAGGGGGCACGCACAGATACGCAGTATTTT. Translating gives CASSLPQGARTDTQYF. The chain joins TRBV7-2 to TRBJ2-3; 9 positions agree with TRBD1. The CDR3 length is 16 residues. CDR1 and CDR2 from the germline V gene are SGHTA and FQGNSA. Trimming at V came to 2 bases and at J to 1 base, leaving 4 bases not matched to a gene.

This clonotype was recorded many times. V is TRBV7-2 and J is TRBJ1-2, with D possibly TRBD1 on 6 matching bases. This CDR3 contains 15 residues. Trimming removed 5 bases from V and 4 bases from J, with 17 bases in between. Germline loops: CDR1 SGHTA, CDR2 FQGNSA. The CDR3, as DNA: TGTGCCAGCAGCCCGGCAGGGGTGGGAGCCTATGGCTACACCTTC. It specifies CASSPAGVGAYGYTF.

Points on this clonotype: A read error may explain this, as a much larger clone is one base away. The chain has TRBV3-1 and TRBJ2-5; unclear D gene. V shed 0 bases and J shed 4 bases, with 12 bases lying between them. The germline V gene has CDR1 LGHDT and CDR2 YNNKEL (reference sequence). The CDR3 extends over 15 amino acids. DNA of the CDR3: TGTGCCAGCAGCCAAGATCTAGGGATGAGAGAGACCCAGTACTTC. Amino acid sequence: CASSQDLGMRETQYF.

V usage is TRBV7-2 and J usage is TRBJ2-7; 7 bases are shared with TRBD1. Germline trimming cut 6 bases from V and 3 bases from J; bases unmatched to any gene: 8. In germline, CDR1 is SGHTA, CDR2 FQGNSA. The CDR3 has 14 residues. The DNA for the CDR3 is TGTGCCAGCAGGCGGCAGGGGGAAGGCTACGAGCAGTACTTC. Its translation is CASRRQGEGYEQYF.

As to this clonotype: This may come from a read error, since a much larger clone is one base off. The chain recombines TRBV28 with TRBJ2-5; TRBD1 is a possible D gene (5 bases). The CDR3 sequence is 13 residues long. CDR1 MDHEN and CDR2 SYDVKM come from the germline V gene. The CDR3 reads CASSQGSQEAQYF. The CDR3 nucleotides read TGTGCCAGCAGCCAGGGATCCCAAGAGGCCCAGTACTTC.

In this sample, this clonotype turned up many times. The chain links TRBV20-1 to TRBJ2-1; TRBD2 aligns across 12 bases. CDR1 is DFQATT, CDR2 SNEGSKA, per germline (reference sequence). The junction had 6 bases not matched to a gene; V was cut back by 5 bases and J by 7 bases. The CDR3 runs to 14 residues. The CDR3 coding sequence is TGCAGTGCTTTAGGACTAGCGGGGTTTAATGAGCAGTTCTTC. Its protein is CSALGLAGFNEQFF.

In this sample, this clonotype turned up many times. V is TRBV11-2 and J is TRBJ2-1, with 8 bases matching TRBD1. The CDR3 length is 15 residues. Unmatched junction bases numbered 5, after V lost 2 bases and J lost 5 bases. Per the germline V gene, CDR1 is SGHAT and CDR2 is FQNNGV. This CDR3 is CASSLMDRVHNEQFF. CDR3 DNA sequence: TGTGCCAGCAGCTTAATGGACAGGGTCCACAATGAGCAGTTCTTC.

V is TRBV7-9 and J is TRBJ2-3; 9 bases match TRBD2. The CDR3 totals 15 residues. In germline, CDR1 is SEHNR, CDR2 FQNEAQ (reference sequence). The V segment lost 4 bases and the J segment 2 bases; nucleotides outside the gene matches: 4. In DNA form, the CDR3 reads TGTGCCAGCAGCTATAGCGGGGGCATCACAGATACGCAGTATTTT. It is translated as CASSYSGGITDTQYF.

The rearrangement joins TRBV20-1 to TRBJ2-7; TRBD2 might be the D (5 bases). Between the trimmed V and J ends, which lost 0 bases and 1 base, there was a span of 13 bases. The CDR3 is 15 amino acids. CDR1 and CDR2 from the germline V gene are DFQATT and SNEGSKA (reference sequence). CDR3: CSARDLAGWSYEQYF. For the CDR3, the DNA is TGCAGTGCTAGAGATCTCGCGGGTTGGTCCTACGAGCAGTACTTC.

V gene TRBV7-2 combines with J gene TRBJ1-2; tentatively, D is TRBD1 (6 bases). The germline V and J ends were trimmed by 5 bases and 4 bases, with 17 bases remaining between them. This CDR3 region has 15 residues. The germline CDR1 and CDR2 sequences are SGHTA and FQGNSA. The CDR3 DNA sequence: TGTGCCAGCAGCCCTACGGGGGGCCTCCTCTATGGCTACACCTTC. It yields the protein CASSPTGGLLYGYTF. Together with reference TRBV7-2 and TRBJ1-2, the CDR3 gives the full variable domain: GAGVSQSPSNKVTEKGKDVELRCDPISGHTALYWYRQSLGQGLEFLIYFQGNSAPDKSGLPSDRFSAERTGGSVSTLTIQRTQQEDSAVYLCASSPTGGLLYGYTFGSGTRLTVV.

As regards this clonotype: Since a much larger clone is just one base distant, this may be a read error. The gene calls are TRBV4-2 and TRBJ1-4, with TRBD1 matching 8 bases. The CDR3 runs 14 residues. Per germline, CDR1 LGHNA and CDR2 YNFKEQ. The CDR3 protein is CASSQDRVNEKPFF. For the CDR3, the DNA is TGTGCCAGCAGCCAGGACAGGGTTAATGAAAAACCGTTTTTT.

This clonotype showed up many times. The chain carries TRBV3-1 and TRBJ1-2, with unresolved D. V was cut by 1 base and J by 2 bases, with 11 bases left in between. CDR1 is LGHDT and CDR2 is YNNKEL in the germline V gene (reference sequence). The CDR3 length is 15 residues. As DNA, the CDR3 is TGTGCCAGCAGCCAAGGAGTCGGACTCAACTATGGCTACACCTTC. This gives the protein CASSQGVGLNYGYTF.

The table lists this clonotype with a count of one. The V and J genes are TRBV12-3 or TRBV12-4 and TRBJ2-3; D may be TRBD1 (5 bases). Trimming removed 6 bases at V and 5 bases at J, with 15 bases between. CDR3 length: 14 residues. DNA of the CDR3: TGTGCCAGCAGCGACAGTGCCTCGGTAGATACGCAGTATTTT. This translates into CASSDSASVDTQYF.

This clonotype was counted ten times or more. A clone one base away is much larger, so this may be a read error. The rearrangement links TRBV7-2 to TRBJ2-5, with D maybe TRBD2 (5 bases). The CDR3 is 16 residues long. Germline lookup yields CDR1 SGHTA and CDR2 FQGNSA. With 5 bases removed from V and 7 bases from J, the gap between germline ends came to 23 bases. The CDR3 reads CASSRPLRSYRGTQYF. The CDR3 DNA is TGTGCCAGCAGCCGCCCTCTCAGGTCTTATCGGGGGACCCAGTACTTC.

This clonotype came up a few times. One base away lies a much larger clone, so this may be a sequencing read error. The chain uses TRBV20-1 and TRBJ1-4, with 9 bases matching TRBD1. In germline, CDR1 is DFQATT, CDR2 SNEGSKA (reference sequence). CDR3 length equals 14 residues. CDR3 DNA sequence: TGCAGTGCTCATCCGGGACAGGGAAGTGAAAAACGGTTTTTT. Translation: CSAHPGQGSEKRFF.

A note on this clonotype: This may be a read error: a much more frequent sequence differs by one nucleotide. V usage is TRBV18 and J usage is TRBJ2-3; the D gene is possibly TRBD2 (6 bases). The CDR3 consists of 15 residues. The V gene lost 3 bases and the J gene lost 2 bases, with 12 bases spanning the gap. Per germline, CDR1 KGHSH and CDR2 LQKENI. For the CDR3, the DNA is TGTGCCAGCTCACCGACGGGAGCCACCACAGATACGCAGTATTTT. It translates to CASSPTGATTDTQYF.

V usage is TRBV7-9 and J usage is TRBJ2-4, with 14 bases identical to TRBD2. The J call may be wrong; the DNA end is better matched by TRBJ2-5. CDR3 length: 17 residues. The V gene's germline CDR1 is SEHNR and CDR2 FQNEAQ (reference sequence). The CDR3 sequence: CASSLTGTSGGQETQYF. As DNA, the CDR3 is TGTGCCAGCAGCTTGACCGGGACTAGCGGGGGCCAAGAGACCCAGTACTTC.

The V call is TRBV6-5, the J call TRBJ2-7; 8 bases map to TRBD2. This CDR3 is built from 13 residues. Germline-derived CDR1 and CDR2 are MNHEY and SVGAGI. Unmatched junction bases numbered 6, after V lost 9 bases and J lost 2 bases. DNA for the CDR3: TGTGCCAGTGGGGTAGCGGGAACCTACGAGCAGTACTTC. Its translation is CASGVAGTYEQYF.